A single sample is the source of the 27 T cell receptor beta chains below, sequenced in a study of Ad26.COV2.S vaccination and SARS-CoV-2 variants. The repertoire was sequenced with immunoSEQ multiplex PCR; TCRdb's copy has only in-frame clones and lacks some. The sample carries about 350,000 clones, roughly nine tenths recorded once. Regarding treatment: some 20 received Ad26.COV2.S at low or high dose, single or two shots; roughly 5 received placebo; per-sample allocation not given. Samples analyzed were those drawn on day 63 after the first vaccine or placebo injection. The starting material was peripheral blood, obtained in a trial of Ad26.COV2.S vaccine versus placebo. The source of these receptors is a person aged 18-60 years who received the Ad26.COV2.S COVID-19 vaccine or a placebo.

The V call is TRBV29-1, the J call TRBJ1-3; D uncertain. The CDR3 length is 14 residues. Deletions cut 6 bases from V and 7 bases from J, with 19 bases between. CDR1 and CDR2 (germline): SQVTM, ANQGSEA. The CDR3 nucleotides are TGCAGCGTCAATCTCAGGACCTCAGGCAACACCATATATTTT. It translates to CSVNLRTSGNTIYF.

The chain recombines TRBV20-1 with TRBJ2-1; 9 nucleotides align to TRBD2. There are 14 residues in the CDR3. Germline V lookup: CDR1 DFQATT, CDR2 SNEGSKA (reference sequence). Trimming cost V 3 bases and J 10 bases; bases outside gene matches: 10. As DNA, the CDR3 is TGCAGTGCTAGTAAGGCTAGCGGGGTCTTGGAGCAGTTCTTC. Translated: CSASKASGVLEQFF.

The rearrangement joins TRBV7-2 to TRBJ2-3; TRBD2 aligns across 8 bases. Germline CDR1 reads SGHTA; CDR2 reads FQGNSA. The CDR3 loop spans 15 amino acids. V was pared by 5 bases and J by 3 bases, with 7 bases of the junction left unmatched. The chain's CDR3 is CASSPSAGETDTQYF. CDR3 bases: TGTGCCAGCAGCCCGTCAGCGGGGGAAACAGATACGCAGTATTTT.

The rearrangement links TRBV6-4 to TRBJ2-1, with 11 bases aligning to TRBD2. Trimming took 6 bases from V and 9 from J; bases not matched to a gene: 10. Looked up from germline, CDR1 is MRHNA and CDR2 is SNTAGT. The CDR3 runs to 15 residues. CDR3 loop: CASSSLAGEGGEQFF. The CDR3 DNA is TGTGCCAGCAGCTCACTAGCGGGAGAGGGGGGTGAGCAGTTCTTC.

The chain has TRBV6-6 and TRBJ2-7, with D possibly matching TRBD1 (6 bases). The CDR3 is 15 amino acids. The ends were cut back, 6 bases at V and 0 bases at J, with 15 bases in the middle. Germline CDR1 reads MNHNY; CDR2 reads SVGAGI (reference sequence). The CDR3 sequence: CASSPRGASSYEQYF. CDR3 coding DNA: TGTGCCAGCAGCCCCAGGGGCGCCAGCTCCTACGAGCAGTACTTC.

J is TRBJ2-2 and V is TRBV9, with unresolved D. Germline V gene data show CDR1 as SGDLS and CDR2 as YYNGEE. The CDR3 contains 15 residues. Trimming removed 2 bases from V and 4 bases from J, with 12 bases in between. CDR3 region: CASSVSGKGTGELFF. The CDR3 bases are TGTGCCAGCAGCGTTAGTGGAAAAGGCACCGGGGAGCTGTTTTTT.

This chain links TRBV2 with TRBJ2-2; D is undetermined. This CDR3 comprises 13 residues. Per germline, CDR1 SNHLY and CDR2 FYNNEI. Trimming pared 7 bases from V and 0 bases from J, leaving 6 bases between. The CDR3 loop reads CASIMANTGELFF. CDR3 DNA: TGTGCCAGCATTATGGCGAACACCGGGGAGCTGTTTTTT. The full variable domain, rest sourced from reference TRBV2 and TRBJ2-2, is EPEVTQTPSHQVTQMGQEVILRCVPISNHLYFYWYRQILGQKVEFLVSFYNNEISEKSEIFDDQFSVERPDGSNFTLKIRSTKLEDSAMYFCASIMANTGELFFGEGSRLTVL.

The J gene is TRBJ1-4, the V gene TRBV7-9; D call uncertain. Trimming left V 6 bases short and J 8 bases short, with 22 bases between. Per the germline V gene, CDR1 is SEHNR and CDR2 is FQNEAQ (reference sequence). This CDR3 comprises 16 residues. Here the CDR3 reads CASSDPFSQFQEKLFF. As DNA, the CDR3 is TGTGCCAGCAGTGACCCCTTCTCACAATTCCAAGAAAAACTGTTTTTT.

This chain joins TRBV4-1 and TRBJ2-2, with TRBD2 matching 9 bases. The CDR3 spans 19 residues. The trim removed 2 bases at V and 5 bases at J, leaving 15 bases unmatched. Germline V CDR1 and CDR2: MGHRA, YSYEKL. CDR3 sequence (DNA): TGCGCCAGCAGCCAAACCCCGGGGGCAGCGGGAGGAAAGACCGGGGAGCTGTTTTTT. Residues: CASSQTPGAAGGKTGELFF.

The chain carries TRBV6-5 and TRBJ1-4; D not certain. The CDR3 length is 15 residues. Germline V lookup: CDR1 MNHEY, CDR2 SVGAGI. Trimming removed 5 bases from V and 0 bases from J, with 10 bases in between. The CDR3 coding sequence is TGTGCCAGCAGTATCCGGGAGTCAACTAATGAAAAACTGTTTTTT. This sequence encodes CASSIRESTNEKLFF.

The rearrangement uses TRBV9 and TRBJ2-3; D not resolved. Germline-derived CDR1 and CDR2 are SGDLS and YYNGEE. The ends were cut back, 5 bases at V and 0 bases at J, with 16 bases in the middle. The CDR3 loop spans 16 amino acids. CDR3 nucleotide sequence: TGTGCCAGCAGTTTCAGATCGGCCGGGAGCACAGATACGCAGTATTTT. It translates to CASSFRSAGSTDTQYF.

The rearrangement links TRBV4-1 to TRBJ1-2, with D uncertain. V lost 1 base and J 1 base, leaving 13 bases between the germline ends. This CDR3 contains 16 residues. In germline, CDR1 is MGHRA, CDR2 YSYEKL. The CDR3 reads CASSQGQSLGNYGYTF. The CDR3 coding sequence is TGCGCCAGCAGCCAAGGCCAGTCTCTGGGTAACTATGGCTACACCTTC.

CDR3 DNA: TGTGCCTGGAAACAGGGCTCTGGAAACACCATATATTTT. Its translation: CAWKQGSGNTIYF. The V call is TRBV30, the J call TRBJ1-3; D possibly corresponds to TRBD1 (6 bases). There are 13 residues in the CDR3. Germline CDR1 and CDR2: GTSNPN and SVGIG (reference sequence). With 4 bases removed from V and 0 bases from J, the gap between germline ends came to 7 bases.

The chain employs TRBV7-3 and TRBJ1-5, with 9 bases lining up with TRBD1. The CDR3 extends over 14 amino acids. CDR1 is SGHTA and CDR2 is FQGTGA in the germline V gene. V lost 4 bases to trimming and J lost 4 bases; unmatched junction nucleotides: 2. CDR3 amino acids: CASSSGTGNQPQHF. CDR3 nucleotides: TGTGCCAGCAGCTCTGGGACAGGGAATCAGCCCCAGCATTTT.

Only a few counts were recorded for this clone. The J gene is TRBJ2-6, the V gene TRBV3-1 (or the pseudogene TRBV3-2), with a tentative D call TRBD2 (5 bases). The CDR3 contains 16 residues. Germline V gene data show CDR1 as LGHDT and CDR2 as YNNKEL (reference sequence). V was clipped by 0 bases and J by 2 bases, with 8 bases between them. DNA for the CDR3: TGTGCCAGCAGCCAAGATTCGGGGACTGGGGCCAACGTCCTGACTTTC. Translating gives CASSQDSGTGANVLTF.

The chain uses TRBV28 and TRBJ2-4, with 7 bases aligning to TRBD1. The germline V gene has CDR1 MDHEN and CDR2 SYDVKM. V lost 6 bases and J lost 6; bases outside the gene matches: 11. The CDR3 contains 15 residues. The CDR3 protein is CASSLSPYRGNIQYF. The CDR3 DNA follows: TGTGCCAGCAGCTTGAGCCCTTACAGGGGAAACATTCAGTACTTC. Full variable domain (rest looked up from reference TRBV28 and TRBJ2-4): DVKVTQSSRYLVKRTGEKVFLECVQDMDHENMFWYRQDPGLGLRLIYFSYDVKMKEKGDIPEGYSVSREKKERFSLILESASTNQTSMYLCASSLSPYRGNIQYFGAGTRLSVL.

The chain has TRBV9 and TRBJ2-5, with no clear D. Germline values: CDR1 SGDLS, CDR2 YYNGEE. V was trimmed by 1 base and J by 4 bases, leaving 8 bases between them. The CDR3 consists of 13 residues. CDR3 in DNA: TGTGCCAGCAGCGTAACCCCTACAGAGACCCAGTACTTC. As protein: CASSVTPTETQYF. Drawing the rest from reference TRBV9 and TRBJ2-5, the complete variable domain is DSGVTQTPKHLITATGQRVTLRCSPRSGDLSVYWYQQSLDQGLQFLIQYYNGEERAKGNILERFSAQQFPDLHSELNLSSLELGDSALYFCASSVTPTETQYFGPGTRLLVL.

This clone was detected a few times. The chain recombines TRBV29-1 with TRBJ2-1; D uncertain. Between the trimmed V and J ends, which lost 4 bases and 6 bases, there was a span of 10 bases. The germline gives CDR1 SQVTM, CDR2 ANQGSEA. The CDR3 spans 12 residues. The DNA of the CDR3 is TGCAGCGTTGTCGGAACCTTCAATGAGCAGTTCTTC. It translates to CSVVGTFNEQFF.

The rearrangement uses TRBV13 and TRBJ1-2; D gene uncertain. Trimming took off 5 bases at V and 2 bases at J, with 15 bases between the two ends. CDR1 is PRHDT and CDR2 is FYEKMQ in the germline V gene (reference sequence). The CDR3 sequence is 15 residues long. CDR3 loop: CASSARTWFNYGYTF. Here the CDR3 DNA reads TGTGCCAGCAGCGCGAGAACCTGGTTCAACTATGGCTACACCTTC.

The chain uses TRBV11-2 and TRBJ2-2; D ambiguous. There are 15 residues in the CDR3. The V gene lost 3 bases and the J gene lost 7 bases, with 15 bases spanning the gap. Germline assignment: CDR1 SGHAT and CDR2 FQNNGV. The CDR3 sequence is CASSFPLWPLGELFF. DNA of the CDR3: TGTGCCAGCAGCTTCCCGCTCTGGCCGCTCGGGGAGCTGTTTTTT.

The rearrangement links TRBV2 to TRBJ1-4; D ambiguous. V lost 8 bases, J lost 7 bases, and 14 bases lay in between. The CDR3 covers 13 residues. Germline V CDR1 and CDR2: SNHLY, FYNNEI. In nucleotides, the CDR3 is TGTGCCAGCCAGCCTTTGGCGGGTGAAAAACTGTTTTTT. Translated, it gives CASQPLAGEKLFF.

The chain recombines TRBV4-1 with TRBJ2-1, with D possibly TRBD2 on 5 matching bases. V lost 0 bases to trimming and J lost 8 bases, with 23 bases between them. The germline gives CDR1 MGHRA, CDR2 YSYEKL. There are 18 residues in the CDR3. The CDR3, as DNA: TGCGCCAGCAGCCAAGAATACGTGAGACGCGGTGGAGGCGATGAGCAGTTCTTC. It yields the protein CASSQEYVRRGGGDEQFF.

The count of this clone is one. CDR3 nucleotide sequence: TGTGCCAGCAGCGTAGGTCCCGCAACTAATGAAAAACTGTTTTTT. Residues: CASSVGPATNEKLFF. V usage is TRBV9 and J usage is TRBJ1-4, with D unclear. There are 15 residues in the CDR3. Germline loops: CDR1 SGDLS, CDR2 YYNGEE. Trimming took 0 bases from V and 0 from J, leaving 6 bases between them.

The chain joins TRBV6-5 to TRBJ2-1; 12 bases are shared with TRBD2. Germline values: CDR1 MNHEY, CDR2 SVGAGI. The CDR3 extends over 14 amino acids. The CDR3 DNA sequence: TGTGGCATAGATGAGACTAGCGGGAGATATGAGCAGTTCTTC. This gives the protein CGIDETSGRYEQFF.

The rearrangement uses TRBV6-2 or TRBV6-3 and TRBJ2-7; 7 bases match TRBD2. The germline V gene has CDR1 MNHEY and CDR2 SVGEGT. The CDR3 is 17 residues long. V dropped 3 bases and J dropped 0; count of bases not matched to a gene: 11. CDR3 sequence (DNA): TGTGCCAGCAGTTATGGTCGCCATAGCGGGTCCTCCTACGAGCAGTACTTC. Translation: CASSYGRHSGSSYEQYF.

The rearrangement joins TRBV9 to TRBJ2-3; TRBD1 aligns across 8 bases. V trimming: 4 bases; J trimming: 3 bases; junction bases outside the gene matches: 7. CDR3 length equals 15 residues. Germline V lookup: CDR1 SGDLS, CDR2 YYNGEE. DNA for the CDR3: TGTGCCAGCAGCCCCAAGGACAGGGCGACAGATACGCAGTATTTT. Residues: CASSPKDRATDTQYF.

This clone came up once. This chain links TRBV28 with TRBJ2-5, with 10 bases matching TRBD1. This CDR3 comprises 16 residues. The germline V gene has CDR1 MDHEN and CDR2 SYDVKM. Unmatched junction bases numbered 7, after V lost 2 bases and J lost 4 bases. In nucleotides, the CDR3 is TGTGCCAGCAGTTTACTGATTGGGACAGGGGTAGAGACCCAGTACTTC. It specifies CASSLLIGTGVETQYF.